These T cell receptor beta chains were read from a single sample in a study of T cells in localized non-small cell lung cancer. Sequenced by immunoSEQ multiplex PCR; TCRdb stores in-frame clones only, minus some. There are more than 15,000 clones in the sample; around 91% occur only once, and around 28% lies in the top ten. The sample in question was peripheral blood, obtained before any cancer treatment. Receptors were obtained from an older female donor with stage III squamous cell lung carcinoma. Both conserved end residues are part of each CDR3. D genes are given only for firm matches. Rows may omit the clone size; those that give it use once, few, many or a size class.

V: TRBV6-5; D: NA; J: TRBJ1-5; size: NA; CDR3: CASRDSGHPAGPQHF; DNA: TGTGCCAGCAGGGATTCGGGACACCCGGCGGGGCCCCAGCATTTT
V: TRBV11-2; D: NA; J: TRBJ2-7; size: NA; CDR3: CASSWARREQYF; DNA: TGTGCCAGCAGCTGGGCACGTCGAGAGCAGTACTTC
V: TRBV6-1; D: TRBD1; J: TRBJ2-7; size: few; CDR3: CASSGPVMQGAYEQYF; DNA: TGTGCCAGCAGTGGTCCTGTAATGCAGGGGGCCTACGAGCAGTACTTC
V: TRBV18; D: NA; J: TRBJ1-1; size: NA; CDR3: CASSPEMNTEAFF; DNA: TGTGCCAGCTCACCAGAGATGAACACTGAAGCTTTCTTT
V: TRBV2; D: NA; J: TRBJ1-3; size: few; CDR3: CASSESGNTIYF; DNA: TGTGCCAGCAGTGAGTCCGGAAACACCATATATTTT
V: TRBV4-2; D: NA; J: TRBJ2-2; size: NA; CDR3: CASSQEYRGNTGELFF; DNA: TGTGCCAGCAGCCAAGAATATAGGGGGAACACCGGGGAGCTGTTTTTT
V: TRBV6-5; D: NA; J: TRBJ2-1; size: NA; CDR3: CASSKIATLNEQFF; DNA: TGTGCCAGCAGCAAAATTGCGACTTTAAATGAGCAGTTCTTC
V: TRBV5-1; D: NA; J: TRBJ2-1; size: NA; CDR3: CASSFSGNEQFF; DNA: TGCGCCAGCAGCTTCTCGGGAAATGAGCAGTTCTTC
V: TRBV5-1; D: NA; J: TRBJ2-1; size: NA; CDR3: CASSLGAQAVDEQFF; DNA: TGCGCCAGCAGCTTGGGGGCTCAGGCGGTGGATGAGCAGTTCTTC
V: TRBV5-1; D: NA; J: TRBJ2-2; size: NA; CDR3: CASSLDPLNTGELFF; DNA: TGCGCCAGCAGCTTGGATCCATTGAACACCGGGGAGCTGTTTTTT
V: TRBV11-2; D: TRBD1; J: TRBJ2-7; size: NA; CDR3: CASSQGQGAHEQYF; DNA: TGTGCCAGCAGCCAGGGACAGGGGGCCCACGAGCAGTACTTC
V: TRBV7-8; D: TRBD2; J: TRBJ2-7; size: NA; CDR3: CASSNSGSYEQYF; DNA: TGTGCCAGCAGTAATAGCGGGAGCTACGAGCAGTACTTC
V: TRBV5-4; D: TRBD1; J: TRBJ1-2; size: NA; CDR3: CASSSSTGPPYGYTF; DNA: TGTGCCAGCAGCTCCTCGACAGGGCCCCCCTATGGCTACACCTTC
V: TRBV15; D: NA; J: TRBJ1-4; size: few; CDR3: CATSRAVDNEKLFF; DNA: TGTGCCACCAGCAGAGCGGTGGATAATGAAAAACTGTTTTTT
V: TRBV2; D: NA; J: TRBJ2-7; size: NA; CDR3: CASSPGFSRHYEQYF; DNA: TGTGCCAGCAGTCCAGGGTTTTCCCGGCACTACGAGCAGTACTTC
V: TRBV7-2; D: NA; J: TRBJ1-5; size: NA; CDR3: CASRLIPGQPQHF; DNA: TGTGCCAGCAGATTGATTCCGGGACAGCCCCAGCATTTT
V: TRBV7-6; D: NA; J: TRBJ1-1; size: NA; CDR3: CASSLGPENSTEAFF; DNA: TGTGCCAGCAGCTTAGGCCCGGAAAACAGTACTGAAGCTTTCTTT
V: TRBV28; D: TRBD1; J: TRBJ1-5; size: NA; CDR3: CASSLYFRGPVGQPQHF; DNA: TGTGCCAGCAGTTTATACTTCAGGGGGCCTGTAGGTCAGCCCCAGCATTTT
V: TRBV6-6; D: TRBD2; J: TRBJ2-3; size: NA; CDR3: CASRGRLAGEEDTQYF; DNA: TGTGCCAGCCGGGGGCGACTAGCGGGAGAGGAGGATACGCAGTATTTT
V: TRBV5-1; D: NA; J: TRBJ2-1; size: NA; CDR3: CASSRTTAEGSVEQFF; DNA: TGCGCCAGCAGCCGGACCACAGCGGAGGGATCAGTCGAGCAGTTCTTC
V: TRBV19; D: NA; J: TRBJ2-1; size: once; CDR3: CASSRFSQQSYNEQFF; DNA: TGTGCCAGTAGTAGGTTCAGCCAGCAGTCCTACAATGAGCAGTTCTTC